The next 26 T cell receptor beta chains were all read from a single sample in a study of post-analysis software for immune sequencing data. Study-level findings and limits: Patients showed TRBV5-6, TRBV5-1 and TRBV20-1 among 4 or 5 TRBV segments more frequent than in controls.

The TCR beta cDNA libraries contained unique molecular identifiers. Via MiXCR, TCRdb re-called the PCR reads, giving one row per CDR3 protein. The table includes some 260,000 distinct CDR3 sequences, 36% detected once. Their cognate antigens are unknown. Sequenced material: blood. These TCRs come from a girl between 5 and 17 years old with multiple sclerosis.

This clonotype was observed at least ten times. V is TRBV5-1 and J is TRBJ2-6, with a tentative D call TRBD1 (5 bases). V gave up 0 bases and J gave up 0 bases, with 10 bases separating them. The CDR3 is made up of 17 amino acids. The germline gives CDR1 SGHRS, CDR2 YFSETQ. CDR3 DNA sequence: TGCGCCAGCAGCTTGGGACAGTTTAGCTCTGGGGCCAACGTCCTGACTTTC. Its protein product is CASSLGQFSSGANVLTF.

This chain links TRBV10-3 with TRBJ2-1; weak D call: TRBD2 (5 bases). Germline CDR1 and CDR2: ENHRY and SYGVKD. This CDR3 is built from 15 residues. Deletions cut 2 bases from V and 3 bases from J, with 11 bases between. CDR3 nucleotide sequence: TGTGCCATCAGTGAGGGTGGGAGCCGCTACAATGAGCAGTTCTTC. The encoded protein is CAISEGGSRYNEQFF.

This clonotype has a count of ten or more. CDR3 DNA sequence: TGTGCCAGCAGCCAAGACAGGGGGCCCTACAATGAGCAGTTCTTC. As protein: CASSQDRGPYNEQFF. The rearrangement joins TRBV3-1 to TRBJ2-1; TRBD1 aligns across 8 bases. This CDR3 is built from 15 residues. Germline CDR1 and CDR2: LGHDT and YNNKEL (reference sequence). V lost 0 bases, J lost 2 bases, and 0 bases stayed unmatched.

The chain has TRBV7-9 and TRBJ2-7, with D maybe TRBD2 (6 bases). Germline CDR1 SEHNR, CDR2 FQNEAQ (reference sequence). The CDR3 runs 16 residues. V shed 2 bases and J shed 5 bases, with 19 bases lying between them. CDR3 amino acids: CASSLLIPGDTNEQYF. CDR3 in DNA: TGTGCCAGCAGCTTACTGATACCGGGAGACACGAACGAGCAGTACTTC.

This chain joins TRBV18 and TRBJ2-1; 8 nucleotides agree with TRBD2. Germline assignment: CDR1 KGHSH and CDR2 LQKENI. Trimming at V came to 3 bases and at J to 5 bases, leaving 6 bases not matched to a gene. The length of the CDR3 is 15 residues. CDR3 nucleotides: TGTGCCAGCTCACCCACGAGCGGGAGCAACAATGAGCAGTTCTTC. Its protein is CASSPTSGSNNEQFF.

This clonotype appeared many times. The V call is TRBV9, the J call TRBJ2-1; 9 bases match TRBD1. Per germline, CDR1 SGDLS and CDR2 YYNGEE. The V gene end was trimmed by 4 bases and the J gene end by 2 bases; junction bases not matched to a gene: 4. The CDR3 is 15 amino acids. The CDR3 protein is CASSPRDRAYNEQFF. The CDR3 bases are TGTGCCAGCAGCCCCCGGGACAGGGCCTACAATGAGCAGTTCTTC.

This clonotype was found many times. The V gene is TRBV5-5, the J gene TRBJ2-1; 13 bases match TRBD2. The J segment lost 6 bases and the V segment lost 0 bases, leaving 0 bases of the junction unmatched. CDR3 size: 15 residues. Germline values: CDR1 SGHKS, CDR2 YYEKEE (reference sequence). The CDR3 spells CASSLGLAGGNEQFF. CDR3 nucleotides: TGTGCCAGCAGCTTGGGACTAGCGGGAGGCAATGAGCAGTTCTTC.

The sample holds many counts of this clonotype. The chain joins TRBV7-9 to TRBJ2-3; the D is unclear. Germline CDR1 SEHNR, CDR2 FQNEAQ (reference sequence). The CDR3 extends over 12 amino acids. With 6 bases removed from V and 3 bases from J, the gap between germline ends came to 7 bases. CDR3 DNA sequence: TGTGCCAGCAGACCCCTTACAGATACGCAGTATTTT. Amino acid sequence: CASRPLTDTQYF.

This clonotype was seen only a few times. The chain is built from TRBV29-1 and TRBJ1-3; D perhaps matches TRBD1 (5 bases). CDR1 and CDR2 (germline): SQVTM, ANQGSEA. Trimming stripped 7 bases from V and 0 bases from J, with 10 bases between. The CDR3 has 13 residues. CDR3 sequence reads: CSAKDNSGNTIYF. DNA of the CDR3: TGCAGCGCTAAGGACAACTCTGGAAACACCATATATTTT.

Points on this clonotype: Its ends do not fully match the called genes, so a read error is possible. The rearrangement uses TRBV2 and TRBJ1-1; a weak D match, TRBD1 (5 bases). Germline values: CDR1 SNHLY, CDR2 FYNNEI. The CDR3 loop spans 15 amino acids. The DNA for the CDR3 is TGTGCCGGCAGTGAAGAGCCGGGACGGAACACTGAAGCTTTCTTT. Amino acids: CAGSEEPGRNTEAFF.

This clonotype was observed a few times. CDR3 DNA: TGTGCCAGCACCCTCGGGACAGGGTCGAACACTGAAGCTTTCTTT. Amino acid sequence: CASTLGTGSNTEAFF. The chain couples TRBV13 to TRBJ1-1; 9 nucleotides match TRBD1. Germline loops: CDR1 PRHDT, CDR2 FYEKMQ (reference sequence). Trimming took 7 bases from V and 1 from J; bases not matched to a gene: 7. The CDR3 runs to 15 residues. Based on the CDR3 plus reference TRBV13 and TRBJ1-1, the full variable domain is AAGVIQSPRHLIKEKRETATLKCYPIPRHDTVYWYQQGPGQDPQFLISFYEKMQSDKGSIPDRFSAQQFSDYHSELNMSSLELGDSALYFCASTLGTGSNTEAFFGQGTRLTVV.

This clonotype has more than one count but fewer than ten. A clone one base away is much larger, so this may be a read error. The chain's CDR3 is CASRLGQGVNIQYF. The DNA for the CDR3 is TGTGCCAGCAGGCTGGGGCAGGGTGTGAACATTCAGTACTTC. The V and J genes are TRBV25-1 and TRBJ2-4; perhaps TRBD1 as D (5 bases). Trimming cost V 6 bases and J 7 bases, with 16 bases left between them. The CDR3 sequence is 14 residues long. Germline V gene data show CDR1 as MGHDK and CDR2 as SYGVNS.

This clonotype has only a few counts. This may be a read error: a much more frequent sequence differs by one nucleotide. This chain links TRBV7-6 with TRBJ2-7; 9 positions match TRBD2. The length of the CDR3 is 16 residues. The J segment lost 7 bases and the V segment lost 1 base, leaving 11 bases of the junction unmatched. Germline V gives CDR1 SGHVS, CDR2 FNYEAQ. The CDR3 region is CASSLGGGASRSEQYF. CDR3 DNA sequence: TGTGCCAGCAGCTTAGGCGGGGGGGCCTCAAGAAGTGAGCAGTACTTC. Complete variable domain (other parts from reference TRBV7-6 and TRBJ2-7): GAGVSQSPRYKVTKRGQDVALRCDPISGHVSLYWYRQALGQGPEFLTYFNYEAQQDKSGLPNDRFSAERPEGSISTLTIQRTEQRDSAMYRCASSLGGGASRSEQYFGPGTRLTVT.

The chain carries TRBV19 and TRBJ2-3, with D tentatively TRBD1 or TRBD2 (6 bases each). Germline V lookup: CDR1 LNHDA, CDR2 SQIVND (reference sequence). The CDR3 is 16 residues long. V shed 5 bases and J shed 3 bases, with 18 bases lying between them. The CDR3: CASSFEGGLRTDTQYF. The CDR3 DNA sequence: TGTGCCAGTAGTTTCGAAGGGGGGCTTCGGACAGATACGCAGTATTTT.

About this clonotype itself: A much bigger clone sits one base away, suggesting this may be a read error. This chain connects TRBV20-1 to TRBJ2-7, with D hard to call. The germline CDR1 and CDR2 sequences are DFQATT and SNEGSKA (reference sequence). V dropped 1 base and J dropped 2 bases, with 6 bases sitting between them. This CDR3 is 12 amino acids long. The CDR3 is CSARGPPYEQYF. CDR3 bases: TGCAGTGCTAGAGGTCCCCCCTACGAGCAGTACTTC.

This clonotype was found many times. CDR3 DNA sequence: TGCGCCAGCAGCTTGGGGACAGCAGCTCGTCTAACTAGCACAGATACGCAGTATTTT. It translates to CASSLGTAARLTSTDTQYF. The rearrangement uses TRBV5-1 and TRBJ2-3, with D possibly TRBD1 on 6 matching bases. Trimming removed 0 bases from V and 0 bases from J, with 20 bases in between. This CDR3 region has 19 residues. Germline V CDR1 and CDR2: SGHRS, YFSETQ.

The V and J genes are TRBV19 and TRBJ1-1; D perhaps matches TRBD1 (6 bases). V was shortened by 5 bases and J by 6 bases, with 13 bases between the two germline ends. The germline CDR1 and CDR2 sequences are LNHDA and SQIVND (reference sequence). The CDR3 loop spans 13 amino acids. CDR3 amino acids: CASSPWGGAEAFF. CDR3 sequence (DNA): TGTGCCAGTAGTCCCTGGGGGGGCGCTGAAGCTTTCTTT. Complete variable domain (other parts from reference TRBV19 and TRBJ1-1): DGGITQSPKYLFRKEGQNVTLSCEQNLNHDAMYWYRQDPGQGLRLIYYSQIVNDFQKGDIAEGYSVSREKKESFPLTVTSAQKNPTAFYLCASSPWGGAEAFFGQGTRLTVV.

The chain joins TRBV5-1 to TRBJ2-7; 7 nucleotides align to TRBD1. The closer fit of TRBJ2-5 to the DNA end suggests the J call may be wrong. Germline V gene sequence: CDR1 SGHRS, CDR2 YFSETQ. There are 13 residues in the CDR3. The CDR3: CASRNRGRETQYF. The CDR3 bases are TGCGCCAGCAGGAACAGGGGTCGCGAGACCCAGTACTTC.

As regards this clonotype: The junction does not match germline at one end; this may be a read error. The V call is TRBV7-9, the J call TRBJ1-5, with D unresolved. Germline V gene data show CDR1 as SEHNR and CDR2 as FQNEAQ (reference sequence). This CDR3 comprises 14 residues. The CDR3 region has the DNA TGTGCCAGCAGCGTAGCGGCAACCGAGCCGCCCCAGCATTTT. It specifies CASSVAATEPPQHF.

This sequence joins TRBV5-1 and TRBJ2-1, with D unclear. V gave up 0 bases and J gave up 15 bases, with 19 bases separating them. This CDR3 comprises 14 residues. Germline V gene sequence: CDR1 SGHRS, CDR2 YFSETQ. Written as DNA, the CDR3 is TGCGCCAGCAGCTTGGCCGGGCGCAAACAAGAGTCGTTCTTC. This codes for CASSLAGRKQESFF.

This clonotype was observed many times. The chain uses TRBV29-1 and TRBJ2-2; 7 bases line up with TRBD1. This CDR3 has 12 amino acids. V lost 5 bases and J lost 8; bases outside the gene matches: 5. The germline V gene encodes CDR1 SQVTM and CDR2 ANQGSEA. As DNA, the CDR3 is TGCAGCGTTAAGGGGGCATCAGGGGAGCTGTTTTTT. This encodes CSVKGASGELFF.

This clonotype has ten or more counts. CDR3 residues: CASSPRASRAYEQYF. The CDR3 DNA reads TGTGCCAGCTCCCCCAGAGCGAGCCGGGCCTACGAGCAGTACTTC. The chain carries TRBV6-5 and TRBJ2-7; D not certain. CDR3 length: 15 residues. V gave up 8 bases and J gave up 2 bases, with 19 bases separating them. CDR1 is MNHEY, CDR2 SVGAGI, per germline.

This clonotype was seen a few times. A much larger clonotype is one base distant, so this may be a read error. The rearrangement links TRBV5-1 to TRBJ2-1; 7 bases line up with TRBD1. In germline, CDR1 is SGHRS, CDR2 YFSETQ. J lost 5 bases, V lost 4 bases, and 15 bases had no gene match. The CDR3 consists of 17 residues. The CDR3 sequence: CASSPERTGPLNNEQFF. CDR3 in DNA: TGCGCCAGCAGCCCGGAGCGGACAGGACCACTTAACAATGAGCAGTTCTTC.

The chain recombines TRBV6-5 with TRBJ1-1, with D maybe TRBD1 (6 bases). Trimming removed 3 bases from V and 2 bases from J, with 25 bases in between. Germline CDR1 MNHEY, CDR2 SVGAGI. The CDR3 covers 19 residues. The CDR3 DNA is TGTGCCAGCAGTTATTCAGCTTCAGACCCCAGGGGCGGAAACACTGAAGCTTTCTTT. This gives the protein CASSYSASDPRGGNTEAFF.

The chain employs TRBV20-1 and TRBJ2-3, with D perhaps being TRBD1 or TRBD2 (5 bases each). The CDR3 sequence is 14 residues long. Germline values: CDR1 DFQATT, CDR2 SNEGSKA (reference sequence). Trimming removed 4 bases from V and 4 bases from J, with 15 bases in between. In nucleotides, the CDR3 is TGCAGTGCTATGACGGGGCCGGTCTCAGATACGCAGTATTTT. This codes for CSAMTGPVSDTQYF.

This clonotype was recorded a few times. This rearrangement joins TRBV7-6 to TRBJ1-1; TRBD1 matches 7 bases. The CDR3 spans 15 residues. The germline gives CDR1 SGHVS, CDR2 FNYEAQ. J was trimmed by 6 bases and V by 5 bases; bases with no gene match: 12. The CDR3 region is CASSPRGQSRPEAFF. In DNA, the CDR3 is TGTGCCAGCAGCCCTAGGGGGCAGTCCCGCCCTGAAGCTTTCTTT.